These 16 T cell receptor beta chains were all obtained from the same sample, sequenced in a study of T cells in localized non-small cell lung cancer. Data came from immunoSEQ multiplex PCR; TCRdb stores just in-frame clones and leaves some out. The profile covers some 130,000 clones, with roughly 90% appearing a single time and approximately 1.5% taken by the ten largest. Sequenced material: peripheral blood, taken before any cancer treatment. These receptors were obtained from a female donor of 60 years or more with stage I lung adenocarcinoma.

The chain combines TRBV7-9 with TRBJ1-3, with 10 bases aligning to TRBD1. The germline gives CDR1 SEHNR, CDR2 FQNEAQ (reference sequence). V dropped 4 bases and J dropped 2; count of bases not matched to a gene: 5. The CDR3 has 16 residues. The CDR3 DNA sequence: TGTGCCAGCAGCTCTCAGACAGGGGGCACTGGAAACACCATATATTTT. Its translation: CASSSQTGGTGNTIYF.

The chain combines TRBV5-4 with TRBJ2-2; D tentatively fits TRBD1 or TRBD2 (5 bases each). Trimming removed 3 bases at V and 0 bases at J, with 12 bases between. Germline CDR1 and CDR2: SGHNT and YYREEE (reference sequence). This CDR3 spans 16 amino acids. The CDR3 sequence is CASSSAGTTNTGELFF. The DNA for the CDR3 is TGTGCCAGCAGCTCAGCCGGGACCACGAACACCGGGGAGCTGTTTTTT.

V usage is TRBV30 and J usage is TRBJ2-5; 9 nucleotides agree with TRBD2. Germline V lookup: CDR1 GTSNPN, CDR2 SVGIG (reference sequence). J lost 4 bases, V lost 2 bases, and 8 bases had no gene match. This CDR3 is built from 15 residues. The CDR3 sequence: CAWSLAGGPGETQYF. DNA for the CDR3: TGTGCCTGGAGTTTGGCGGGAGGGCCGGGAGAGACCCAGTACTTC.

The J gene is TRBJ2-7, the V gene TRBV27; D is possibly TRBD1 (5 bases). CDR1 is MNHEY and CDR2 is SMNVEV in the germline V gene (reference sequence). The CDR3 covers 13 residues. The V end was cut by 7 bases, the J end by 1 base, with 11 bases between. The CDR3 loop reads CASTGHGSYEQYF. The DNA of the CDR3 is TGTGCCAGCACAGGACACGGATCCTACGAGCAGTACTTC.

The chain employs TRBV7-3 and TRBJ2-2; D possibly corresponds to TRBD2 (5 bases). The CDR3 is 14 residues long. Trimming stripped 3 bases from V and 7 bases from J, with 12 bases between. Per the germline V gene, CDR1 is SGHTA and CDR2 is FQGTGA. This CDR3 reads CASSFLLEGGELFF. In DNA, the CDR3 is TGTGCCAGCAGCTTTCTGCTAGAGGGCGGGGAGCTGTTTTTT. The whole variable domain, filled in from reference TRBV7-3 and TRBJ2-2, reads GAGVSQTPSNKVTEKGKYVELRCDPISGHTALYWYRQSLGQGPEFLIYFQGTGAADDSGLPNDRFFAVRPEGSVSTLKIQRTERGDSAVYLCASSFLLEGGELFFGEGSRLTVL.

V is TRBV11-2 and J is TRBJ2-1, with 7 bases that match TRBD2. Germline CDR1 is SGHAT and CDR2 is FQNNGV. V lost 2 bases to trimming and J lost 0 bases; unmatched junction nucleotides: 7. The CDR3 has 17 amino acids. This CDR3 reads CASSLRLAGSSYNEQFF. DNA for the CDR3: TGTGCCAGCAGCTTAAGACTAGCCGGGAGCTCCTACAATGAGCAGTTCTTC.

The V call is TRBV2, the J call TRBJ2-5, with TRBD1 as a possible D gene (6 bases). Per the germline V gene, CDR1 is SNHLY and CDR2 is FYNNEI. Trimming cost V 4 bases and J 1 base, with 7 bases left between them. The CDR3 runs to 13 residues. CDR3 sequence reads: CASSGDIQETQYF. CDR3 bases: TGTGCCAGCAGTGGGGACATCCAAGAGACCCAGTACTTC.

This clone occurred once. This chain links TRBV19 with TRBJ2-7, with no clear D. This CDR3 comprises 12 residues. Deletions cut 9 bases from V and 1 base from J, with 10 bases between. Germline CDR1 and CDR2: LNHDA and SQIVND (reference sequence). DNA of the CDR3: TGTGCCAGCTCGGCCGGATCCTACGAGCAGTACTTC. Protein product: CASSAGSYEQYF.

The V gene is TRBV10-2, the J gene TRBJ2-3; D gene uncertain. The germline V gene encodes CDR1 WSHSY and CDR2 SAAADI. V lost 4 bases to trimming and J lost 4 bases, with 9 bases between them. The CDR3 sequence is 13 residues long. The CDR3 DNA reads TGCGCCAGCAGTGTAACCCGGCCAGATACGCAGTATTTT. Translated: CASSVTRPDTQYF.

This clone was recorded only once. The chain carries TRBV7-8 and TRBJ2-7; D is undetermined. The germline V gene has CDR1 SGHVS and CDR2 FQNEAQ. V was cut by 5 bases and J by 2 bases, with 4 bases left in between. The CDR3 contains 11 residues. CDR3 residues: CASSPAYEQYF. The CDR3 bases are TGTGCCAGCAGCCCAGCCTACGAGCAGTACTTC.

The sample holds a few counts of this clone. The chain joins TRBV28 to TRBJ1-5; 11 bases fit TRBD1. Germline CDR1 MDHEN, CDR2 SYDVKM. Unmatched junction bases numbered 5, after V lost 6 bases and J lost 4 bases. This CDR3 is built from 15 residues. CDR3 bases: TGTGCCAGCAGACCAAGGGACAGGGGGAATCAGCCCCAGCATTTT. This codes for CASRPRDRGNQPQHF.

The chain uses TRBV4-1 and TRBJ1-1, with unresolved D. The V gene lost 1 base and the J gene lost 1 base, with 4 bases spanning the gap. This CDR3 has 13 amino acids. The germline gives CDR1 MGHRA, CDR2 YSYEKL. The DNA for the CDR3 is TGCGCCAGCAGCCAAGTAGGGAACACTGAAGCTTTCTTT. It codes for CASSQVGNTEAFF.

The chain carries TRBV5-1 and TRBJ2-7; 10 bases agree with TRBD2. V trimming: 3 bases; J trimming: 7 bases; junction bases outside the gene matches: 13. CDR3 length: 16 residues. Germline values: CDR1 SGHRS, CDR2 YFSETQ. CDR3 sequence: CASSSPRSSGSREQYF. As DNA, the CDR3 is TGCGCCAGCAGCTCTCCCCGGTCTAGCGGGAGCCGGGAGCAGTACTTC.

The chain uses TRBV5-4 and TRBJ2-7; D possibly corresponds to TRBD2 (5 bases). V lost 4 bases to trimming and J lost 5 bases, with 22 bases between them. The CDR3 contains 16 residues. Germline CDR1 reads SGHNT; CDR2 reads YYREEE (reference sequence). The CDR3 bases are TGTGCCAGCAGCCCTCCGCCGGGATGGATGGTCCACGAGCAGTACTTC. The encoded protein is CASSPPPGWMVHEQYF.

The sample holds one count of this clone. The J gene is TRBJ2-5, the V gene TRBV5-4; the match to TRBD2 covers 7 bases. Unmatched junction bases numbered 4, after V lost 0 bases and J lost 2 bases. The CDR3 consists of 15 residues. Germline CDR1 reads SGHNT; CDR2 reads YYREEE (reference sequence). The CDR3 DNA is TGTGCCAGCAGCTTGGGATGGGGGGGACAAGAGACCCAGTACTTC. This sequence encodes CASSLGWGGQETQYF.

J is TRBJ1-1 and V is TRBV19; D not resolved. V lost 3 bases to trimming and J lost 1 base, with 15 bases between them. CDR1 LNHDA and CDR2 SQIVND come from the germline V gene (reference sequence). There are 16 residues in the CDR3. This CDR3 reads CASSINPGYSNTEAFF. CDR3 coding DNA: TGTGCCAGTAGTATTAATCCTGGTTATTCGAACACTGAAGCTTTCTTT. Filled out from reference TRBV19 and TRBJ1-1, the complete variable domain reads DGGITQSPKYLFRKEGQNVTLSCEQNLNHDAMYWYRQDPGQGLRLIYYSQIVNDFQKGDIAEGYSVSREKKESFPLTVTSAQKNPTAFYLCASSINPGYSNTEAFFGQGTRLTVV.